This T cell receptor (beta chain) is from a study of shared clonotypes between healthy human individuals. For the study at large: Donors had three CD4 naive, three CD4 memory, two CD8 naive and one CD8 memory plate apiece.

With regard to this clone: Its target is unknown.

Study-wide results and caveats: Rarefaction showed that sequencing of sorted subsets was incomplete (despite large depth). Unshared clonotypes carried lower generation probabilities than those common to all four donors.

In the authors' workflow: ImmunoSEQ gave junction-only sequences without quality scores, so filtering differed. The assay was immunoSEQ multiplex PCR, and TCRdb's table has in-frame clones only and misses some. The D gene and trimming were derived from the DNA, and the V and J assignments and clone size from that table. The sample has a few million clones; around 94% are singletons. V lost 4 bases to trimming and J lost 6 bases; unmatched junction nucleotides: 7. The CDR3 sequence is 16 residues long. CDR1 is LGHNA and CDR2 is YSLEER in the germline V gene. Specimen: naive CD4+ T cells sorted from blood. Subset here: CD45RA+ positively selected. This TCR was recovered from a man aged 18 to 29 in good health. V gene TRBV4-3 combines with J gene TRBJ2-1; TRBD2 aligns across 12 bases. CDR3 region: CASSRETSGSSNEQFF. CDR3 nucleotide sequence: TGCGCCAGCAGCCGGGAGACTAGCGGGAGCAGCAATGAGCAGTTCTTC.